Listed below are T cell receptor beta chains from one sample, sequenced in a study of blood T cells in healthy people across ages. One entry per CDR3 protein results from TCRdb running MiXCR on the 5' RACE reads. The sample holds hundreds of thousands of distinct CDR3 sequences, around 49% seen once. Material: blood. Every receptor here comes from a woman aged 55-69 years in good health. Both conserved end residues are part of each CDR3. Clone size is given for some rows only: seen once, a few or many times, or a class if the clone is expanded.

J: TRBJ1-1; V: TRBV9; size: .; CDR3: CASSAHKNTEAFF
J: TRBJ2-3; V: TRBV27; size: .; CDR3: CASSVSSADTQYF
J: TRBJ2-3; V: TRBV9; size: .; CDR3: CASSVGAGEKDTQYF
J: TRBJ2-7; V: TRBV2; size: .; CDR3: CASREEVLLEQYF
J: TRBJ2-5; V: TRBV24-1; size: few; CDR3: CATSDFLQGAETQYF
J: TRBJ1-2; V: TRBV3-1; size: few; CDR3: CASSQGDSWGYTF
J: TRBJ2-2; V: TRBV20-1; size: few; CDR3: CSASGTSGIGTGELFF
J: .; V: TRBV20-1; size: once; CDR3: CSARGWGPGSMSYNEQYF
J: TRBJ1-1; V: TRBV5-1; size: .; CDR3: CASSLADTGSPLSEAFF
J: TRBJ2-2; V: TRBV9; size: few; CDR3: CASSVSRGGGELFF
J: TRBJ2-1; V: TRBV20-1; size: .; CDR3: CSAQGNSLAGYNEQFF
J: TRBJ2-3; V: TRBV2; size: few; CDR3: CASSDELTDTQYF
J: TRBJ2-2; V: TRBV7-3; size: .; CDR3: CASSPTGVSNTGELFF
J: TRBJ2-3; V: TRBV25-1; size: few; CDR3: CASSEVGAGVADTQYF